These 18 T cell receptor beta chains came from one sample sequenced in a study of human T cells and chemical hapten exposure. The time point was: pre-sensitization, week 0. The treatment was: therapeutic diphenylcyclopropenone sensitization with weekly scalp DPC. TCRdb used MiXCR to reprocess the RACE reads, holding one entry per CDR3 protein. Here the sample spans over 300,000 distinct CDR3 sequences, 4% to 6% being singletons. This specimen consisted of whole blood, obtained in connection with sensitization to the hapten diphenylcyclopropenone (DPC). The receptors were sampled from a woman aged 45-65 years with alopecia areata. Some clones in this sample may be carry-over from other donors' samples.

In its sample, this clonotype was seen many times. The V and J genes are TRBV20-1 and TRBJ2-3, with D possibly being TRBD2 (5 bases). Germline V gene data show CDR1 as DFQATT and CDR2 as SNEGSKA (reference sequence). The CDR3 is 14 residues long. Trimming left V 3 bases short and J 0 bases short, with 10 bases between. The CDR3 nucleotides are TGCAGTGCTAGTCTGACTACTAGCACAGATACGCAGTATTTT. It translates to CSASLTTSTDTQYF.

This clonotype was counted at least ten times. CDR3 bases: TGCGCCAGCAGTGAGTACCTATACAATGAGCAGTTCTTC. It is translated as CASSEYLYNEQFF. The V gene is TRBV10-2, the J gene TRBJ2-1; D gene uncertain. CDR3 length: 13 amino acids. V shed 1 base and J shed 4 bases, with 5 bases lying between them. Looked up from germline, CDR1 is WSHSY and CDR2 is SAAADI.

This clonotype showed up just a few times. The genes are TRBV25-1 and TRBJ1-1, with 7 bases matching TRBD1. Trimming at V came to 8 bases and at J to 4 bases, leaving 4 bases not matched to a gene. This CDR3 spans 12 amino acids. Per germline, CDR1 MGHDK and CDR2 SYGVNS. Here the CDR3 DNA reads TGTGCCAGCCAGGACAGGCCCACTGAAGCTTTCTTT. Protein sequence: CASQDRPTEAFF.

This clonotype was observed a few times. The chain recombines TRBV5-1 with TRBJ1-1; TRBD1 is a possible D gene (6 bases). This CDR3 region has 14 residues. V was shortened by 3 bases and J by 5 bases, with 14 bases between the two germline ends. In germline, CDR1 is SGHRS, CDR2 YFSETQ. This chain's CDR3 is CASSSQGRGTEAFF. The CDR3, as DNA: TGCGCCAGCAGCTCGCAGGGGCGGGGGACTGAAGCTTTCTTT. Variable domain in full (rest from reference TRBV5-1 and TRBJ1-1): KAGVTQTPRYLIKTRGQQVTLSCSPISGHRSVSWYQQTPGQGLQFLFEYFSETQRNKGNFPGRFSGRQFSNSRSEMNVSTLELGDSALYLCASSSQGRGTEAFFGQGTRLTVV.

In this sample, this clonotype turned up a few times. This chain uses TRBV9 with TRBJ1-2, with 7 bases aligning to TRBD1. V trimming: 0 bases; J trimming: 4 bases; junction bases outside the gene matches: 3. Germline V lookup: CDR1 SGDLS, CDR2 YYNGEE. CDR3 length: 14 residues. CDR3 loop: CASSVEGALYGYTF. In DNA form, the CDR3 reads TGTGCCAGCAGCGTAGAGGGGGCACTCTATGGCTACACCTTC.

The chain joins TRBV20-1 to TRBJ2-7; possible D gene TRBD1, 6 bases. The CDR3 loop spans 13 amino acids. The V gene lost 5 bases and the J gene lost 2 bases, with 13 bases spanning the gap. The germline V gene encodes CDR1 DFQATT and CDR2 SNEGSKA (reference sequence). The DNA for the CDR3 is TGCAGTGCTCCCCGGGACACTCCCTACGAGCAGTACTTC. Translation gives CSAPRDTPYEQYF.

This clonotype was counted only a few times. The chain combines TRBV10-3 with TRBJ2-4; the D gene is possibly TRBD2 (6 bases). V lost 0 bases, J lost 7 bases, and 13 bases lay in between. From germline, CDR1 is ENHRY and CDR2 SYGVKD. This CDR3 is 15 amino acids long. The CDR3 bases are TGTGCCATCAGTGAGTCGCCCGGGAGTTCGAACATTCAGTACTTC. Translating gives CAISESPGSSNIQYF.

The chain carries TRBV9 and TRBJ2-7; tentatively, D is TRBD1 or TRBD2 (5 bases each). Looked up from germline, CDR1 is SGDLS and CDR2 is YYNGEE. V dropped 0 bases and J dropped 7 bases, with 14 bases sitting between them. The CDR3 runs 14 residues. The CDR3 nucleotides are TGTGCCAGCAGCGTAGGGACGCCTTGGGGGGAGCAGTACTTC. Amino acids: CASSVGTPWGEQYF.

The chain's CDR3 is CSAPGSRNEQFF. The CDR3 DNA reads as TGCAGTGCTCCGGGGTCAAGGAATGAGCAGTTCTTC. This chain joins TRBV20-1 and TRBJ2-1; a possible D gene is TRBD2 (5 bases). The CDR3 covers 12 residues. Trimming stripped 5 bases from V and 7 bases from J, with 12 bases between. CDR1 and CDR2 (germline): DFQATT, SNEGSKA (reference sequence).

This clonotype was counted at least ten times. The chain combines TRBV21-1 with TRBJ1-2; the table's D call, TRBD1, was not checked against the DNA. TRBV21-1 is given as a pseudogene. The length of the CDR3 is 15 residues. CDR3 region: CASSRILQGNYGYTF. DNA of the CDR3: TGTGCCAGCAGCAGAATCTTACAGGGAAACTATGGCTACACCTTC.

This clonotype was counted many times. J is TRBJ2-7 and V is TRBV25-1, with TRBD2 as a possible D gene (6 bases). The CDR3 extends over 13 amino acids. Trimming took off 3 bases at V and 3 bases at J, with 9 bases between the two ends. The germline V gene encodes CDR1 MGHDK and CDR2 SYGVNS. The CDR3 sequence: CASSDGGIYEQYF. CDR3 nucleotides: TGTGCCAGCAGTGATGGGGGGATCTACGAGCAGTACTTC.

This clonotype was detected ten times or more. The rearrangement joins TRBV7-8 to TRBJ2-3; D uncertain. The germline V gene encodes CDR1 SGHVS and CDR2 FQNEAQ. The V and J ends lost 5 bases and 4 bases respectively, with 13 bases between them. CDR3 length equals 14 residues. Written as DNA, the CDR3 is TGTGCCAGCAGCCAAGAAGGATGGGCAGATACGCAGTATTTT. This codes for CASSQEGWADTQYF.

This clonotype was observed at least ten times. The CDR3 loop is CSVEGGIRNYGYTF. The CDR3 DNA follows: TGCAGCGTTGAGGGGGGTATTCGAAACTATGGCTACACCTTC. The chain is built from TRBV29-1 and TRBJ1-2; tentative D call: TRBD1 (5 bases). The CDR3 sequence is 14 residues long. Germline V gene data show CDR1 as SQVTM and CDR2 as ANQGSEA. V dropped 3 bases and J dropped 2 bases, with 13 bases sitting between them.

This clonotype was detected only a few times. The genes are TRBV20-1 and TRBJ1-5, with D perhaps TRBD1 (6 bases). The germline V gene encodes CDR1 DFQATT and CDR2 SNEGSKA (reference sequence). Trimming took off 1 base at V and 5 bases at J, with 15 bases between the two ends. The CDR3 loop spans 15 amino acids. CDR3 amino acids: CSARVEDSAYQPQHF. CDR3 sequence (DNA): TGCAGTGCTAGAGTTGAGGACAGTGCTTATCAGCCCCAGCATTTT.

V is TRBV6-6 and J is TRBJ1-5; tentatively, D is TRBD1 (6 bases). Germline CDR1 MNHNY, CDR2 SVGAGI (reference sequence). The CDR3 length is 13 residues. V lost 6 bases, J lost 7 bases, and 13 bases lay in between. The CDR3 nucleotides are TGTGCCAGCAGCCGACAGGAGGTCCAGCCCCAGCATTTT. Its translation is CASSRQEVQPQHF.

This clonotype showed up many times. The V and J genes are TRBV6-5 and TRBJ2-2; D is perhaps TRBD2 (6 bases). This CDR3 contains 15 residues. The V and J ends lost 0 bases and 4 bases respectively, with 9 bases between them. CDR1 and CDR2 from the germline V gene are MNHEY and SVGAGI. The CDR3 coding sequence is TGTGCCAGCAGTTACTCTTCGGAGGGCACCGGGGAGCTGTTTTTT. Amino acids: CASSYSSEGTGELFF.

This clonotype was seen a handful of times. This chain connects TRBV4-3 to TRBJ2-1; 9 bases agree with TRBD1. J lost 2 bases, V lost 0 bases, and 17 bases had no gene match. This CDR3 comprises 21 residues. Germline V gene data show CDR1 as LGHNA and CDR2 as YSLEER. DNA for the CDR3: TGCGCCAGCAGCCAAGAGGGTTGGACAGGGGAAGCCTTTAATCCCTACAATGAGCAGTTCTTC. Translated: CASSQEGWTGEAFNPYNEQFF.

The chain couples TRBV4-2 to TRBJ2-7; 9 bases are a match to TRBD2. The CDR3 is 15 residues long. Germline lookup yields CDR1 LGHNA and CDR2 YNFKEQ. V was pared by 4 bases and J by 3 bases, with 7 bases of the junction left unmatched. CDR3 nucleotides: TGTGCCAGCAGCCCGGGGACTAGCCCACTCTACGAGCAGTACTTC. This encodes CASSPGTSPLYEQYF.